The 14 T cell receptor beta chains given below trace back to one sample, sequenced in a study of T-cell reconstitution after alpha-beta-depleted transplantation in children (dated by TCRdb to 2015 to 2016). Receptor amplification or capture employed PCR. Sequencing was carried out with an Illumina HiSeq 2500. Molecular barcoding was employed in the preparation of TCR libraries, with unique molecular identifiers being used to normalize TCRbeta repertoire quantification. In TCRdb, the public reads were trimmed at Q25 with fastp and aligned with MiXCR, with productive beta chains retained. Every distinct CDR3 protein forms one entry, paired with its most common genes and DNA. The sample yields 230,000 or so distinct CDR3 sequences; approximately 9.7% were counted once. Around 5.1% of the sample goes to the ten largest clones. The starting material was PBMCs from the stem cell graft donor, obtained from the stem cell graft. The receptors come from a human donor who donated a stem cell graft to a child with SCID.

This clonotype was observed at least ten times. The chain couples TRBV12-3 or TRBV12-4 to TRBJ2-2, with TRBD2 identical over 10 bases. This CDR3 has 16 amino acids. Trimming took 6 bases from V and 7 from J; bases not matched to a gene: 11. DNA for the CDR3: TGTGCCAGCAGGCCAACTAGCGGGGTGATGGTCGGGGAGCTGTTTTTT. This sequence encodes CASRPTSGVMVGELFF.

This chain links TRBV29-1 with TRBJ2-7; 8 positions agree with TRBD1. Germline V gives CDR1 SQVTM, CDR2 ANQGSEA. The junction had 6 bases not matched to a gene; V was cut back by 2 bases and J by 6 bases. The CDR3 has 13 amino acids. CDR3 sequence: CSVERQGLSEQYF. The CDR3 DNA sequence: TGCAGCGTTGAAAGACAGGGGCTCTCCGAGCAGTACTTC.

Ten or more counts support this clonotype. V is TRBV24-1 and J is TRBJ2-5; perhaps D is TRBD1 or TRBD2 (6 bases each). This CDR3 region has 14 residues. Germline-derived CDR1 and CDR2 are KGHDR and SFDVKD. Trimming removed 1 base at V and 5 bases at J, with 10 bases between. The CDR3 loop reads CATSDFGGLETQYF. CDR3 bases: TGTGCCACCAGTGATTTTGGGGGGCTGGAGACCCAGTACTTC.

This clonotype was seen ten or more times. The CDR3, as DNA: TGTGCCAGCAGACCGGGATCCTCCTACGAGCAGTACTTC. Its translation is CASRPGSSYEQYF. The chain employs TRBV6-5 and TRBJ2-7; D is perhaps TRBD2 (5 bases). The V end was cut by 6 bases, the J end by 0 bases, with 9 bases between. Germline loops: CDR1 MNHEY, CDR2 SVGAGI. CDR3 size: 13 residues.

This chain connects TRBV20-1 to TRBJ2-3; TRBD2 matches at 10 bases. The germline gives CDR1 DFQATT, CDR2 SNEGSKA (reference sequence). CDR3 length: 17 residues. The V gene end was trimmed by 6 bases and the J gene end by 0 bases; junction bases not matched to a gene: 12. DNA of the CDR3: TGCAGTGCACATCTAGCGGGGGCAAAACCTAGCACAGATACGCAGTATTTT. Translated: CSAHLAGAKPSTDTQYF.

This clonotype was counted between two and nine times. The chain couples TRBV20-1 to TRBJ2-5; perhaps TRBD2 as D (5 bases). V lost 3 bases to trimming and J lost 2 bases, with 10 bases between them. CDR1 and CDR2 from the germline V gene are DFQATT and SNEGSKA (reference sequence). This CDR3 spans 13 amino acids. The CDR3 DNA is TGCAGTGCTAGCGGGGTTGGGCAAGAGACCCAGTACTTC. Its protein is CSASGVGQETQYF.

This clonotype turned up a few times. The chain uses TRBV20-1 and TRBJ1-2; 7 positions agree with TRBD1. Unmatched junction bases numbered 2, after V lost 3 bases and J lost 7 bases. Germline V lookup: CDR1 DFQATT, CDR2 SNEGSKA (reference sequence). The length of the CDR3 is 11 residues. The CDR3 loop reads CSASTGVGYTF. CDR3 nucleotide sequence: TGCAGTGCTAGTACAGGGGTTGGCTACACCTTC.

This clonotype was recorded at least ten times. The chain links TRBV18 to TRBJ1-6; 9 positions match TRBD1. Per the germline V gene, CDR1 is KGHSH and CDR2 is LQKENI. The CDR3 length is 16 residues. V lost 3 bases, J lost 9 bases, and 9 bases stayed unmatched. This chain's CDR3 is CASSPQDRGSVSPLHF. DNA of the CDR3: TGTGCCAGCTCACCTCAGGACAGGGGATCTGTTTCACCCCTCCACTTT.

This clonotype was observed at least ten times. V usage is TRBV2 and J usage is TRBJ2-1, with 10 bases matching TRBD2. V gave up 5 bases and J gave up 3 bases; unmatched junction bases: 7. The CDR3 spans 16 residues. Germline CDR1 and CDR2: SNHLY and FYNNEI. This chain's CDR3 is CASSRAGGPIYNEQFF. The CDR3 DNA sequence: TGTGCCAGCAGTCGAGCGGGGGGGCCGATCTACAATGAGCAGTTCTTC.

This clonotype was counted ten times or more. V and J are TRBV20-1 and TRBJ1-1; D is uncertain. The CDR3 totals 13 residues. The V end lost 3 bases, the J end lost 0 bases, and 8 bases lay between the germline ends. CDR1 and CDR2 from the germline V gene are DFQATT and SNEGSKA (reference sequence). CDR3 sequence: CSARANLNTEAFF. The CDR3 nucleotides read TGCAGTGCTAGGGCCAATTTGAACACTGAAGCTTTCTTT.

This sequence joins TRBV18 and TRBJ2-7, with D maybe TRBD2 (5 bases). CDR1 KGHSH and CDR2 LQKENI come from the germline V gene. The CDR3 loop spans 13 amino acids. Deletions cut 2 bases from V and 5 bases from J, with 10 bases between. CDR3 protein: CASSPSGNHEQYF. In nucleotides, the CDR3 is TGTGCCAGCTCACCATCGGGGAACCACGAGCAGTACTTC.

This clonotype was recorded many times. The chain is built from TRBV5-1 and TRBJ2-4; 7 bases align to TRBD1. There are 14 residues in the CDR3. J lost 8 bases, V lost 0 bases, and 5 bases had no gene match. CDR1 and CDR2 (germline): SGHRS, YFSETQ. The DNA of the CDR3 is TGCGCCAGCAGCTTGGCGGGGCAGGGGGACATTCAGTACTTC. This sequence encodes CASSLAGQGDIQYF.

Ten or more counts support this clonotype. J is TRBJ2-3 and V is TRBV7-9; the D is unclear. The CDR3 spans 12 residues. The germline CDR1 and CDR2 sequences are SEHNR and FQNEAQ (reference sequence). V lost 4 bases and J 2 bases, leaving 4 bases between the germline ends. The CDR3 nucleotides are TGTGCCAGCAGCTCACTCACAGATACGCAGTATTTT. It translates to CASSSLTDTQYF. Together with reference TRBV7-9 and TRBJ2-3, the CDR3 gives the full variable domain: DTGVSQNPRHKITKRGQNVTFRCDPISEHNRLYWYRQTLGQGPEFLTYFQNEAQLEKSRLLSDRFSAERPKGSFSTLEIQRTEQGDSAMYLCASSSLTDTQYFGPGTRLTVL.

This clonotype appeared many times. The chain is built from TRBV4-2 and TRBJ1-5, with TRBD1 as a possible D gene (5 bases). With 6 bases removed from V and 0 bases from J, the gap between germline ends came to 12 bases. The CDR3 consists of 15 residues. Germline loops: CDR1 LGHNA, CDR2 YNFKEQ. CDR3: CASRTIDSSNQPQHF. The CDR3 DNA follows: TGTGCCAGCAGAACGATCGACAGTAGCAATCAGCCCCAGCATTTT.